Below, 5 T cell receptor beta chains from the same sample are listed, as sequenced in a study of blood T cells in healthy people across ages. A second about 6 to 12 cycle PCR used barcoded and J-beta primers. Via MiXCR, TCRdb re-called the 5' RACE reads, giving one row per CDR3 protein. In the table there are about 640,000 distinct CDR3 sequences, around 54% of which are singletons. Sequenced sample: blood. The receptor set was obtained from a man in his fifties or sixties in good health.

The chain uses TRBV20-1 and TRBJ1-5, with TRBD1 as a possible D gene (6 bases). V lost 5 bases and J lost 3, with 11 bases in between. CDR3 length equals 13 residues. Germline-derived CDR1 and CDR2 are DFQATT and SNEGSKA (reference sequence). CDR3 nucleotide sequence: TGCAGTGCTTCGACAGGTATCAATCAGCCCCAGCATTTT. It specifies CSASTGINQPQHF.

The V gene is TRBV7-2, the J gene TRBJ2-2; D gene uncertain. V was shortened by 5 bases and J by 0 bases, with 1 base between the two germline ends. The CDR3 extends over 12 amino acids. Germline CDR1 and CDR2: SGHTA and FQGNSA. CDR3 in DNA: TGTGCCAGCAGCGCGAACACCGGGGAGCTGTTTTTT. This codes for CASSANTGELFF. The full variable domain, completed using reference TRBV7-2 and TRBJ2-2, is GAGVSQSPSNKVTEKGKDVELRCDPISGHTALYWYRQSLGQGLEFLIYFQGNSAPDKSGLPSDRFSAERTGGSVSTLTIQRTQQEDSAVYLCASSANTGELFFGEGSRLTVL.

The table lists this clonotype with a few counts. The J gene is TRBJ2-1, the V gene TRBV15; possibly TRBD2 for D (5 bases). CDR3 size: 16 residues. Trimming took 6 bases from V and 3 from J, leaving 18 bases between them. Germline V gene data show CDR1 as LNHNV and CDR2 as YYDKDF (reference sequence). The CDR3 reads CATRAPGGGGYNEQFF. The CDR3, as DNA: TGTGCCACCAGGGCCCCGGGTGGAGGTGGCTACAATGAGCAGTTCTTC.

The rearrangement joins TRBV27 to TRBJ1-6, with TRBD1 matching 9 bases. Germline values: CDR1 MNHEY, CDR2 SMNVEV (reference sequence). The CDR3 spans 16 residues. The junction had 7 bases not matched to a gene; V was cut back by 6 bases and J by 4 bases. CDR3 bases: TGTGCCAGCAGGCCCCCCGGGACAGGGTATAATTCACCCCTCCACTTT. Amino acids: CASRPPGTGYNSPLHF.

This clonotype was counted only a few times. The chain uses TRBV3-1 and TRBJ1-6; D gene ambiguous. V dropped 1 base and J dropped 3 bases, with 4 bases sitting between them. CDR3 size: 14 residues. The germline gives CDR1 LGHDT, CDR2 YNNKEL (reference sequence). The CDR3 sequence: CASSQGHYNSPLHF. CDR3 in DNA: TGTGCCAGCAGCCAAGGACACTATAATTCACCCCTCCACTTT.